This T cell receptor (beta chain) is drawn from a study of shared clonotypes between healthy human individuals. Overall study: CD4 naive and CD4 memory each took three plates per donor, while CD8 naive took two and CD8 memory one. Study-wide findings and caveats: With few donors, the genetic and exposure-history diversity represented was limited.

The CDR3 totals 13 residues. Germline V gene lookup returns CDR1 SQVTM and CDR2 ANQGSEA. Trimming cost V 2 bases and J 0 bases, with 2 bases left between them. The material for each subset, its genomic DNA, was split evenly across several immunoSEQ plates. Measured with immunoSEQ multiplex PCR; TCRdb has only the in-frame clones, and not every one. The sample consists of about 2.5 million clones, about 90% of them appearing once. Details on this clone: Its antigen remains unidentified. Other nucleotide sequences from this sample produce the same CDR3.

The material sequenced was naive CD4+ T cells from PBMCs. Specified subset: CD45RA+ positively selected. This receptor was obtained from a man between 18 and 29 years old in good health. Some clones in this sample may be carry-over from other donors' samples. The gene calls are TRBV29-1 and TRBJ2-6, with unresolved D. The CDR3 is CSVETSGANVLTF. As DNA, the CDR3 is TGCAGCGTTGAAACCTCTGGGGCCAACGTCCTGACTTTC.